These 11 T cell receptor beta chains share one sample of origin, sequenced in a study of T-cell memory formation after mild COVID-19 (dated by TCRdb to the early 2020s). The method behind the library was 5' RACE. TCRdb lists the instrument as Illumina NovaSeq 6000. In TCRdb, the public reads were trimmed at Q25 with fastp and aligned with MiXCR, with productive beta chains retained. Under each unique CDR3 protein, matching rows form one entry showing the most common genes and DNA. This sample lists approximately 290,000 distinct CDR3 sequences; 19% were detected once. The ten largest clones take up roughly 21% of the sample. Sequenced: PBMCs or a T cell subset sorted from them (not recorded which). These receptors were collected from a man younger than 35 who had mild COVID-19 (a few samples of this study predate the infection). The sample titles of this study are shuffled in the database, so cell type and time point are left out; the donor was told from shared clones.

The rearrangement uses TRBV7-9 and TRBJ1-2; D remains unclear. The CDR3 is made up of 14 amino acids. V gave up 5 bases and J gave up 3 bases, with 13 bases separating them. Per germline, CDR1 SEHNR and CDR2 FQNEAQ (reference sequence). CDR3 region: CASSLGGNYYGYTF. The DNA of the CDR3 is TGTGCCAGCAGCCTGGGTGGAAATTACTATGGCTACACCTTC. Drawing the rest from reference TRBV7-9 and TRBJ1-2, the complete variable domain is DTGVSQNPRHKITKRGQNVTFRCDPISEHNRLYWYRQTLGQGPEFLTYFQNEAQLEKSRLLSDRFSAERPKGSFSTLEIQRTEQGDSAMYLCASSLGGNYYGYTFGSGTRLTVV.

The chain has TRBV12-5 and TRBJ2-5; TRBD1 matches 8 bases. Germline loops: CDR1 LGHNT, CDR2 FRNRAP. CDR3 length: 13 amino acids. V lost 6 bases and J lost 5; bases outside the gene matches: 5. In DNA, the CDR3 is TGTGCTAGTGGGCCAGGGGGCCAGGAGACCCAGTACTTC. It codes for CASGPGGQETQYF.

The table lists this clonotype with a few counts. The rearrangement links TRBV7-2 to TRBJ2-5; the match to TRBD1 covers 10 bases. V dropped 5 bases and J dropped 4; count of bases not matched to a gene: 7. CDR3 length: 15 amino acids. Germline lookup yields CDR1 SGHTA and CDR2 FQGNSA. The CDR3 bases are TGTGCCAGCAGCCCCGACAGGGGGCGCGGAGAGACCCAGTACTTC. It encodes CASSPDRGRGETQYF.

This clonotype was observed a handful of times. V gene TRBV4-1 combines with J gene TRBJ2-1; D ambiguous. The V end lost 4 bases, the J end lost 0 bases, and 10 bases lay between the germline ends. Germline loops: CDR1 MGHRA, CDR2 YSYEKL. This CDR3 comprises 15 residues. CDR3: CASSPSPSSYNEQFF. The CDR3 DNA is TGCGCCAGCAGCCCATCCCCCAGCTCCTACAATGAGCAGTTCTTC.

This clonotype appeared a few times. The DNA for the CDR3 is TGTGCCAGCAGCCAAGATCCGCTAGCGGGGGAGAGCACAGATACGCAGTATTTT. This sequence encodes CASSQDPLAGESTDTQYF. The chain links TRBV4-2 to TRBJ2-3, with 10 bases identical to TRBD2. The ends lost 0 bases at V and 0 bases at J; junction bases unmatched: 6. The length of the CDR3 is 18 residues. Germline V lookup: CDR1 LGHNA, CDR2 YNFKEQ.

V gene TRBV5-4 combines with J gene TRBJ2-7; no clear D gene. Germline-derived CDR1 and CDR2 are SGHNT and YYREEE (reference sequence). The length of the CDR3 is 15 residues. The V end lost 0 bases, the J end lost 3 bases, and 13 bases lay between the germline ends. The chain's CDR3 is CASSLAAGGRYEQYF. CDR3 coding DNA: TGTGCCAGCAGCTTGGCCGCAGGCGGCCGCTACGAGCAGTACTTC.

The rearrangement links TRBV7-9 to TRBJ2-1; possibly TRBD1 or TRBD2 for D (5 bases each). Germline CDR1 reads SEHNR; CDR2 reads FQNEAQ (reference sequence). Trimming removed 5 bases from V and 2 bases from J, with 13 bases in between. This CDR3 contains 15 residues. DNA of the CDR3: TGTGCCAGCAGCACCGTTGTGGGGGCCTACAATGAGCAGTTCTTC. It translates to CASSTVVGAYNEQFF.

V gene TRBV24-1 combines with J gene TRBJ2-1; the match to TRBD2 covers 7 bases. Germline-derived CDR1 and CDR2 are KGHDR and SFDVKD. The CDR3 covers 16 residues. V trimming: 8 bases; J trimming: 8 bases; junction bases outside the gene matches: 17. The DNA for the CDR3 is TGTGCCACCATGGGGCAGGGCAGACGGGGGGTCTATGAGCAGTTCTTC. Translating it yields CATMGQGRRGVYEQFF.

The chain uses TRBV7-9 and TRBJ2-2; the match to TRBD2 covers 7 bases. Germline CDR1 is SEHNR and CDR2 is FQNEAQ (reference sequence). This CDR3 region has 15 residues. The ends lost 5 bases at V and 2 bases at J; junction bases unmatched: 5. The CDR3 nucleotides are TGTGCCAGCAGCGGGGACTACATAAACACCGGGGAGCTGTTTTTT. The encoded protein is CASSGDYINTGELFF.

The DNA of the CDR3 is TGTGCCAGCAGTTACCTGTGGGGGCAAGCGGATACGCAGTATTTT. Its protein is CASSYLWGQADTQYF. J is TRBJ2-3 and V is TRBV6-2 or TRBV6-3; tentative D call: TRBD1 (6 bases). Germline V gene lookup returns CDR1 MNHEY and CDR2 SVGEGT. V was cut by 2 bases and J by 6 bases, with 15 bases left in between. The CDR3 is made up of 15 amino acids.

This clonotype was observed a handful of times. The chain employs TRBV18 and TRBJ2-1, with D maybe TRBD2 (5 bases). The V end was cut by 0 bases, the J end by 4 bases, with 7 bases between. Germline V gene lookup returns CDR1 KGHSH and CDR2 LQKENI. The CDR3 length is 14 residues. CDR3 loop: CASSPPPGYNEQFF. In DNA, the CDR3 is TGTGCCAGCTCACCACCCCCGGGGTACAATGAGCAGTTCTTC.